What follows are 21 T cell receptor beta chains derived from one specimen sequenced in a study of blood T cell repertoires in COVID-19. This table comes from immunoSEQ multiplex PCR, and its TCRdb copy is limited to in-frame clones, with some not included. The sample includes about 120,000 clones, nearly 90% of them seen just once. The sequenced sample was peripheral blood. These receptors originate from a woman in her fifties or sixties with COVID-19, enrolled during active disease.

V is TRBV6-5 and J is TRBJ1-6, with 12 bases identical to TRBD1. Per germline, CDR1 MNHEY and CDR2 SVGAGI. Unmatched junction bases numbered 10, after V lost 5 bases and J lost 14 bases. This CDR3 is 15 amino acids long. The CDR3 bases are TGTGCCAGCAGTCGGGACAGGGGGCGGGGGTCCACCCTCCACTTT. Protein product: CASSRDRGRGSTLHF.

CDR3 residues: CACTADRGWTEAFF. The CDR3 nucleotides are TGTGCCTGTACCGCGGACAGGGGTTGGACTGAAGCTTTCTTT. The chain uses TRBV30 and TRBJ1-1; 9 bases align to TRBD1. V shed 6 bases and J 5 bases; nucleotides not matched to a gene: 10. Germline V gives CDR1 GTSNPN, CDR2 SVGIG (reference sequence). This CDR3 region has 14 residues. Full variable domain (outside the CDR3, taken from reference TRBV30 and TRBJ1-1): SQTIHQWPATLVQPVGSPLSLECTVEGTSNPNLYWYRQAAGRGLQLLFYSVGIGQISSEVPQNLSASRPQDRQFILSSKKLLLSDSGFYLCACTADRGWTEAFFGQGTRLTVV.

The gene calls are TRBV9 and TRBJ2-3; 7 nucleotides agree with TRBD2. The CDR3 extends over 17 amino acids. Losses at the gene ends were 3 bases for V and 1 base for J; bases not matched to a gene: 11. Per the germline V gene, CDR1 is SGDLS and CDR2 is YYNGEE. The chain's CDR3 is CASSARMGLAGTDTQYF. The DNA of the CDR3 is TGTGCCAGCAGCGCCCGGATGGGGCTAGCGGGCACAGATACGCAGTATTTT.

This clone showed up just a few times. The chain carries TRBV7-9 and TRBJ1-5; TRBD1 is a possible D gene (5 bases). The CDR3 is made up of 16 amino acids. Per germline, CDR1 SEHNR and CDR2 FQNEAQ (reference sequence). V shed 0 bases and J shed 0 bases, with 9 bases lying between them. The chain's CDR3 is CASSLAQGNSNQPQHF. The CDR3 region has the DNA TGTGCCAGCAGCTTAGCGCAGGGTAATAGCAATCAGCCCCAGCATTTT.

The V and J genes are TRBV2 and TRBJ1-6; D gene ambiguous. Germline V gives CDR1 SNHLY, CDR2 FYNNEI. V lost 7 bases, J lost 7 bases, and 23 bases lay in between. The CDR3 is made up of 17 amino acids. This CDR3 reads CASTLNWARSRNSPLHF. For the CDR3, the DNA is TGTGCCAGCACCCTGAACTGGGCGCGTTCTCGAAATTCACCCCTCCACTTT.

The gene calls are TRBV6-6 and TRBJ2-7, with 9 bases fitting TRBD1. The CDR3 length is 15 residues. V dropped 10 bases and J dropped 3; count of bases not matched to a gene: 13. Per the germline V gene, CDR1 is MNHNY and CDR2 is SVGAGI (reference sequence). CDR3 loop: CATLRPGQGYYEQYF. The CDR3 DNA is TGTGCCACCCTCCGACCGGGACAGGGTTACTACGAGCAGTACTTC.

V gene TRBV7-2 combines with J gene TRBJ1-1; a possible D gene is TRBD1 (6 bases). CDR3 length: 14 amino acids. Germline loops: CDR1 SGHTA, CDR2 FQGNSA. V was shortened by 5 bases and J by 4 bases, with 14 bases between the two germline ends. The CDR3 is CASSTRTVGTEAFF. For the CDR3, the DNA is TGTGCCAGCAGCACAAGGACAGTGGGCACTGAAGCTTTCTTT.

The chain uses TRBV3-1 (or the pseudogene TRBV3-2) and TRBJ1-6, with D uncertain. Germline V lookup: CDR1 LGHDT, CDR2 YNNKEL (reference sequence). Trimming removed 3 bases at V and 9 bases at J, with 6 bases between. This CDR3 is built from 12 residues. The CDR3 bases are TGTGCCAGCAGCCACGAGGGTTCACCCCTCCACTTT. It translates to CASSHEGSPLHF.

The chain recombines TRBV4-2 with TRBJ1-2; D is ambiguous. This CDR3 spans 14 amino acids. Germline V gene lookup returns CDR1 LGHNA and CDR2 YNFKEQ. The V end lost 1 base, the J end lost 4 bases, and 10 bases lay between the germline ends. CDR3 protein: CASSQVSGSYGYTF. Written as DNA, the CDR3 is TGTGCCAGCAGCCAAGTGTCGGGGTCCTATGGCTACACCTTC.

The chain links TRBV3-1 (or the pseudogene TRBV3-2) to TRBJ2-3; possible D gene TRBD1, 6 bases. V gave up 0 bases and J gave up 8 bases, with 15 bases separating them. The CDR3 is 15 residues long. Germline CDR1 and CDR2: LGHDT and YNNKEL (reference sequence). CDR3 loop: CASSQEGQKLATQYF. The CDR3 DNA reads as TGTGCCAGCAGCCAAGAAGGACAGAAGCTAGCTACGCAGTATTTT.

The chain joins TRBV2 to TRBJ1-5; no definite D call. The length of the CDR3 is 14 residues. Germline values: CDR1 SNHLY, CDR2 FYNNEI. Trimming pared 7 bases from V and 0 bases from J, leaving 10 bases between. In nucleotides, the CDR3 is TGTGCCAGCAATGGCGACTATAGCAATCAGCCCCAGCATTTT. The encoded protein is CASNGDYSNQPQHF.

This chain joins TRBV4-2 and TRBJ2-1; 12 nucleotides match TRBD2. Looked up from germline, CDR1 is LGHNA and CDR2 is YNFKEQ. V trimming: 0 bases; J trimming: 4 bases; junction bases outside the gene matches: 4. CDR3 length: 17 residues. The CDR3 sequence is CASSQDTTSGGYNEQFF. The CDR3 DNA reads TGTGCCAGCAGCCAAGATACTACTAGCGGGGGGTACAATGAGCAGTTCTTC.

This sequence joins TRBV19 and TRBJ2-5; 10 bases align to TRBD1. Germline trimming cut 3 bases from V and 5 bases from J; bases unmatched to any gene: 6. CDR3 length: 15 residues. CDR1 and CDR2 (germline): LNHDA, SQIVND (reference sequence). DNA for the CDR3: TGTGCCAGTAGTATCGGGACAGGGGTTGGGGAGACCCAGTACTTC. Its translation: CASSIGTGVGETQYF.

The chain has TRBV9 and TRBJ2-3; tentative D call: TRBD2 (5 bases). The CDR3 contains 14 residues. V was shortened by 9 bases and J by 0 bases, with 14 bases between the two germline ends. Germline CDR1 and CDR2: SGDLS and YYNGEE. The CDR3 here is CATASGPSTDTQYF. CDR3 sequence (DNA): TGTGCCACCGCGAGCGGTCCTAGCACAGATACGCAGTATTTT. The full variable domain, in which reference TRBV9 and TRBJ2-3 provide the parts outside the CDR3, is DSGVTQTPKHLITATGQRVTLRCSPRSGDLSVYWYQQSLDQGLQFLIQYYNGEERAKGNILERFSAQQFPDLHSELNLSSLELGDSALYFCATASGPSTDTQYFGPGTRLTVL.

This clone occurred once. The CDR3 protein is CATSSRKTDIPGELFF. The CDR3 bases are TGTGCCACCAGCAGCAGGAAGACGGACATCCCCGGGGAGCTGTTTTTT. This sequence joins TRBV15 and TRBJ2-2, with D tentatively TRBD1 (5 bases). The CDR3 extends over 16 amino acids. V lost 3 bases to trimming and J lost 6 bases, with 17 bases between them. CDR1 is LNHNV, CDR2 YYDKDF, per germline (reference sequence).

The chain uses TRBV19 and TRBJ1-4; 10 positions match TRBD1. With 6 bases clipped from V and 8 bases from J, the junction kept 3 bases outside the gene matches. There are 13 residues in the CDR3. CDR1 LNHDA and CDR2 SQIVND come from the germline V gene (reference sequence). In nucleotides, the CDR3 is TGTGCCAGTAGGGACAGGGGGGACGAAAAACTGTTTTTT. This gives the protein CASRDRGDEKLFF.

The chain uses TRBV11-3 and TRBJ1-3; TRBD1 is a possible D gene (5 bases). The CDR3 has 15 amino acids. Looked up from germline, CDR1 is SGHNT and CDR2 is YENEEA. Trimming shortened V by 5 bases and J by 0 bases, and 11 bases separated the two germline ends. This CDR3 reads CASSTTGSSGNTIYF. CDR3 in DNA: TGTGCCAGCAGCACAACAGGTTCCTCTGGAAACACCATATATTTT.

This clone was seen a handful of times. The gene calls are TRBV2 and TRBJ1-6; tentatively, D is TRBD1 (5 bases). There are 14 residues in the CDR3. V was clipped by 4 bases and J by 9 bases, with 13 bases between them. Per germline, CDR1 SNHLY and CDR2 FYNNEI. The CDR3 reads CASSADRFSSPLHF. Here the CDR3 DNA reads TGTGCCAGCAGTGCAGACAGATTTAGTTCACCCCTCCACTTT. Filled out from reference TRBV2 and TRBJ1-6, the complete variable domain reads EPEVTQTPSHQVTQMGQEVILRCVPISNHLYFYWYRQILGQKVEFLVSFYNNEISEKSEIFDDQFSVERPDGSNFTLKIRSTKLEDSAMYFCASSADRFSSPLHFGNGTRLTVT.

This sequence joins TRBV12-3 or TRBV12-4 and TRBJ2-7; D is perhaps TRBD2 (5 bases). The CDR3 has 12 amino acids. Trimming removed 3 bases at V and 10 bases at J, with 13 bases between. The CDR3 loop reads CASSFEGRIQYF. CDR3 bases: TGTGCCAGCAGTTTTGAGGGTCGGATTCAGTACTTC.

J is TRBJ2-1 and V is TRBV7-2, with 11 bases fitting TRBD2. There are 16 residues in the CDR3. Germline CDR1 and CDR2: SGHTA and FQGNSA. Unmatched junction bases numbered 5, after V lost 0 bases and J lost 7 bases. The CDR3 reads CASSLASGGALNEQFF. CDR3 bases: TGTGCCAGCAGCTTAGCTAGCGGGGGGGCTTTAAATGAGCAGTTCTTC. Combining the CDR3 with reference TRBV7-2 and TRBJ2-1 gives the whole variable domain GAGVSQSPSNKVTEKGKDVELRCDPISGHTALYWYRQSLGQGLEFLIYFQGNSAPDKSGLPSDRFSAERTGGSVSTLTIQRTQQEDSAVYLCASSLASGGALNEQFFGPGTRLTVL.

This chain uses TRBV6-5 with TRBJ2-7, with D possibly TRBD1 on 6 matching bases. CDR1 is MNHEY and CDR2 is SVGAGI in the germline V gene. V lost 2 bases to trimming and J lost 4 bases, with 9 bases between them. The CDR3 is 13 amino acids. CDR3 residues: CASSYRDKYEQYF. The CDR3 DNA reads as TGTGCCAGCAGTTACCGGGACAAGTACGAGCAGTACTTC.